This T cell receptor (beta chain) was sequenced for a study of T cells in Graves' hyperthyroidism and ophthalmopathy. In its sample, this clonotype was seen many times. Its antigen is not known. The V gene lost 4 bases and the J gene lost 4 bases, with 11 bases spanning the gap. From germline, CDR1 is SNHLY and CDR2 FYNNEI. CDR3 length equals 14 residues. Those with hyperthyroidism were 18 to 65 years old, newly diagnosed, and ill for under 2 months. What was amplified from RNA transcripts were TCR beta CDR3 regions. HTBI primers were the set used in a first-round RT-PCR of the TCR CDR3. TCRdb processed the multiplex PCR reads anew with MiXCR; each CDR3 protein has one entry. The profile shows hundreds of thousands of distinct CDR3 sequences, 35% to 45% of them singletons. Study-wide points: A median around 5.9 months before onset, the model predicted ophthalmopathy.

The sequencing input was blood. The TCR comes from a man aged 18 to 30 with Graves' hyperthyroidism. The chain is built from TRBV2 and TRBJ1-5; D is uncertain. The CDR3 DNA is TGTGCCAGCAGTGTTTTGGCAGCTAATCAGCCCCAGCATTTT. This gives the protein CASSVLAANQPQHF.